This TCR beta chain was retrieved from a study of radiation and T cells in renal cell carcinoma. Study-wide context: Nephrectomy followed 15 Gy stereotactic body radiation by 4 weeks. General observations from the study: No pretreatment tumor biopsies were available for baseline clonotypes. From baseline, blood top tumor clonotypes peaked at 2 weeks post-radiation.

Clones were sequenced by immunoSEQ multiplex PCR, and TCRdb holds only the in-frame ones, with some missing. The sample includes just under 80,000 clones, approximately 86% of them seen just once. Turning to this clone: Its antigen remains unidentified.

V was clipped by 7 bases and J by 0 bases; unmatched bases: 11. CDR1 and CDR2 (germline): LNHDA, SQIVND (reference sequence). The CDR3 has 17 residues. Time point meaning: blood 2 weeks post-SBRT. Described treatment: 15 Gy SBRT to primary tumor, nephrectomy 4 weeks later. After SBRT, blood was collected at 2 and 4 weeks, plus baseline. The source was blood, collected from a patient whose treatment included radiotherapy and nephrectomy. This TCR derives from a woman aged 45-65 years with renal cell carcinoma. The V call is TRBV19, the J call TRBJ1-5; 8 bases align to TRBD1. The CDR3 loop is CASMKGTGTYSNQPQHF. The CDR3 bases are TGTGCCAGTATGAAGGGGACAGGAACGTATAGCAATCAGCCCCAGCATTTT.